This T cell receptor beta chain was retrieved from a study of prognosis after radiotherapy for stage I lung cancer (dated by TCRdb to about 2021). Study-wide context: Between April 2018 and January 2019, fewer than 20 stage I NSCLC patients were enrolled in Nanjing, China. SBRT was delivered in 3 to 5 fractions with a biologically effective dose of at least 100 Gy, and image-guided IMRT or VMAT was used for delivery. Every patient was regarded as medically inoperable, because of comorbidities in more than 10 cases and refusal of surgery in roughly 7 cases. The cohort included approximately 13 men and roughly 6 women, with a median age of around 70 years and a range of about 50 to 85 years. No patient received concurrent therapy alongside SBRT. For each of the 20 or so patients, one blood sample was taken before SBRT and one after, so the study sequenced approximately 38 samples in total. After SBRT, distant metastases developed in about 20% of the 19 patients at a median of 7 months, while the remaining 15 patients had no significant progression. Peripheral blood TCR beta repertoires were profiled in stage I NSCLC patients before and after stereotactic body radiotherapy, and the repertoires were related to distant failure. On tumor histology, approximately 12 patients had adenocarcinoma and several had squamous cell carcinoma. About five patients had oligometastatic NSCLC after surgical resection of the primary tumor, and 13 to 15 had newly diagnosed primary stage I lung tumors.

This clonotype was detected many times. Its antigen specificity is not known. No much larger clone exists at a distance of one base, and base qualities are not known. All patients had node-negative disease on CT and PET/CT, and none had a history of other malignancies or prior chemotherapy or radiotherapy. At each of the two time points, 5.5 to 7.5 milliliters of peripheral venous blood were collected into EDTA tubes. PBMCs were isolated by Ficoll-Paque Plus density-gradient centrifugation. Immediately after collection, samples were stored at -80 degrees C until analysis. Points the paper makes about the study in general: No adjustment for multiple comparisons was applied to any of the reported P values. Differences by metastasis status were reportedly seen in TRBV and TRBJ usage frequencies, involving two V genes at baseline and, after SBRT, nine V genes and two J genes. The study was limited by the small cohort and short follow-up, and independent validation of the study findings is required. Whether the expanded TCR clones were tumor-specific was not determined. Post-SBRT Shannon entropy and its change from baseline were lower in patients who developed distant metastases; baseline Shannon entropy was not associated with metastases. After SBRT, the number of unique TCR clones decreased (median approximately 10,000 before versus 6,500 to 7,000 after; Wilcoxon paired P=0.011).

For CDR1 and CDR2, the germline V gene (reference sequence) lists LNHNV and YYDKDF. From the cysteine up to the phenylalanine, the CDR3 has a length of 18 residues. Only the CDR3 part of the read is kept: 54 bases, read in frame from the first base. V is trimmed back by 5 bases and J by 0 bases, and the junction contains 14 bases that no gene match accounts for. Two rounds of multiplex PCR were used to amplify the TCR beta CDR3 region from genomic DNA. The first PCR round used primers specific to each TRBV and TRBJ gene, and the primer sequences were filed in Chinese patent CN105087789A. Universal primers were used in the second PCR round. The Roche High Pure PCR Template Preparation Kit was used to extract genomic DNA from the frozen PBMCs. Paired-end sequencing with 151 bp reads was performed on the libraries using an Illumina HiSeq 3000. In the original analysis: Raw reads lacking the multiplex PCR primer sequences were removed with CutAdapt. PEAR was used to merge high-quality paired reads into contigs. MiXCR assigned TRB V, D and J gene segments to each contig by aligning to reference sequences. CDR3 sequences were clustered by base quality and sequence similarity to remove sequencing errors. Diversity was measured as Shannon entropy normalized by the natural log of productive TCR sequence number. Clonality was computed as one minus the ratio of Shannon entropy to the natural log of the number of unique clonotypes. The Youden index of ROC curves was used to select progression-free survival cut-offs for repertoire metrics, and analyses were performed in R 3.5.3. TCRdb redid the processing of the public reads, applying fastp at Q25 and MiXCR, and retained in-frame beta chains. Entries that share a CDR3 protein sequence are merged under the most common genes and DNA. TCRdb assigned the V and J calls; the authors' analysis was not used. In this sample the table shows around 20,000 distinct CDR3 sequences, 55% of which occur a single time. The ten largest clones represent 25% to 30% of the sample.

This receptor was taken from a donor aged 50 or older with non-small cell lung cancer. Specimen: PBMCs, collected before or after stereotactic body radiation therapy (not recorded which). The rearrangement joined TRBV15 to TRBJ2-5; 8 bases in the middle match TRBD1. The CDR3 is CATSPGRQGANYQETQYF. The sequenced DNA is TGTGCCACCAGCCCCGGTCGGCAGGGGGCTAATTACCAAGAGACCCAGTACTTC.